What follows are 18 T cell receptor beta chains derived from one specimen sequenced in a study of shared clonotypes between healthy human individuals. Repertoires were generated with immunoSEQ multiplex PCR, while TCRdb's copy carries only in-frame clones and drops some. The repertoire holds approximately 1,000,000 clones, with around 78% as singletons. The sample consisted of memory CD4+ T cells from PBMCs. Subset: CD45RA-negative fraction. All receptors come from a man aged 18 to 30 in good health. Some clones in this sample may be carry-over from other donors' samples.

This chain uses TRBV5-1 with TRBJ1-4, with D uncertain. Trimming took 0 bases from V and 7 from J, leaving 10 bases between them. Per the germline V gene, CDR1 is SGHRS and CDR2 is YFSETQ. The CDR3 is 14 residues long. The CDR3 nucleotides are TGCGCCAGCAGCTTGGAAGCACGGCGTGAAAAACTGTTTTTT. Protein product: CASSLEARREKLFF.

The CDR3 sequence: CASRGEPRSYEQYF. The CDR3 coding sequence is TGTGCCAGCCGGGGGGAACCACGTTCCTACGAGCAGTACTTC. This chain joins TRBV2 and TRBJ2-7; the match to TRBD2 covers 7 bases. This CDR3 has 14 amino acids. V shed 8 bases, J shed 1 base, and the junction held 8 bases outside the gene matches. Germline assignment: CDR1 SNHLY and CDR2 FYNNEI.

This clone has more than one count but fewer than ten. The chain joins TRBV2 to TRBJ1-3, with D unresolved. V lost 7 bases and J lost 4, with 11 bases in between. The CDR3 totals 13 residues. CDR1 is SNHLY, CDR2 FYNNEI, per germline. CDR3 sequence (DNA): TGTGCCAGCAAGAGCACCCCGGGAAACACCATATATTTT. Its translation is CASKSTPGNTIYF.

This chain links TRBV6-1 with TRBJ2-1; the D gene is possibly TRBD2 (5 bases). Germline lookup yields CDR1 MNHNS and CDR2 SASEGT. CDR3 length equals 13 residues. V shed 4 bases and J shed 10 bases, with 14 bases lying between them. The CDR3: CASSVTSLREQFF. CDR3 nucleotides: TGTGCCAGCAGTGTCACTAGTCTTCGGGAGCAGTTCTTC.

This rearrangement joins TRBV9 to TRBJ2-1, with 11 bases that match TRBD2. The CDR3 is made up of 17 amino acids. V lost 4 bases to trimming and J lost 4 bases; unmatched junction nucleotides: 10. Germline loops: CDR1 SGDLS, CDR2 YYNGEE. The chain's CDR3 is CASSPSRTSGLYNEQFF. CDR3 coding DNA: TGTGCCAGCAGCCCCTCCCGGACTAGCGGGCTATACAATGAGCAGTTCTTC.

The rearrangement joins TRBV7-9 to TRBJ2-1; D may be TRBD1 (5 bases). Germline values: CDR1 SEHNR, CDR2 FQNEAQ (reference sequence). The CDR3 consists of 16 residues. Trimming removed 0 bases from V and 6 bases from J, with 15 bases in between. The CDR3 DNA reads as TGTGCCAGCAGCTTAGCGGGGCTGGTTCAAGGCAATGAGCAGTTCTTC. This translates into CASSLAGLVQGNEQFF. Filled out from reference TRBV7-9 and TRBJ2-1, the complete variable domain reads DTGVSQNPRHKITKRGQNVTFRCDPISEHNRLYWYRQTLGQGPEFLTYFQNEAQLEKSRLLSDRFSAERPKGSFSTLEIQRTEQGDSAMYLCASSLAGLVQGNEQFFGPGTRLTVL.

This chain uses TRBV7-3 with TRBJ2-7; perhaps TRBD2 as D (6 bases). Germline V gene sequence: CDR1 SGHTA, CDR2 FQGTGA. Trimming shortened V by 0 bases and J by 5 bases, and 8 bases separated the two germline ends. This CDR3 contains 13 residues. The CDR3 nucleotides are TGTGCCAGCAGCTTAACGTGGGAGGACGAGCAGTACTTC. Translation: CASSLTWEDEQYF. Complete variable domain (other parts from reference TRBV7-3 and TRBJ2-7): GAGVSQTPSNKVTEKGKYVELRCDPISGHTALYWYRQSLGQGPEFLIYFQGTGAADDSGLPNDRFFAVRPEGSVSTLKIQRTERGDSAVYLCASSLTWEDEQYFGPGTRLTVT.

The V and J genes are TRBV9 and TRBJ2-7; 9 bases are a match to TRBD2. The V gene end was trimmed by 1 base and the J gene end by 4 bases; junction bases not matched to a gene: 3. This CDR3 spans 14 amino acids. Germline CDR1 reads SGDLS; CDR2 reads YYNGEE. Written as DNA, the CDR3 is TGTGCCAGCAGCGTAAGCGGGAGGCATTACGAGCAGTACTTC. It is translated as CASSVSGRHYEQYF. The full variable domain, its missing parts supplied by reference TRBV9 and TRBJ2-7, is DSGVTQTPKHLITATGQRVTLRCSPRSGDLSVYWYQQSLDQGLQFLIQYYNGEERAKGNILERFSAQQFPDLHSELNLSSLELGDSALYFCASSVSGRHYEQYFGPGTRLTVT.

The rearrangement joins TRBV27 to TRBJ2-2; no clear D. This CDR3 is built from 13 residues. Between the trimmed V and J ends, which lost 8 bases and 5 bases, there was a span of 12 bases. The germline V gene has CDR1 MNHEY and CDR2 SMNVEV (reference sequence). The CDR3 loop reads CASRAARTGELFF. As DNA, the CDR3 is TGTGCCAGCCGGGCTGCCCGTACCGGGGAGCTGTTTTTT.

V gene TRBV7-2 combines with J gene TRBJ1-5; D perhaps matches TRBD1 (6 bases). V lost 0 bases and J 12 bases, leaving 18 bases between the germline ends. Germline assignment: CDR1 SGHTA and CDR2 FQGNSA. The CDR3 consists of 15 residues. The CDR3 nucleotides are TGTGCCAGCAGCTTAGCCCAGGGGATCGGGGGCGTCCAGCATTTT. The encoded protein is CASSLAQGIGGVQHF.

V and J are TRBV28 and TRBJ2-3; possible D gene TRBD2, 6 bases. Trimming cost V 3 bases and J 10 bases, with 17 bases left between them. CDR3 length: 14 residues. Germline lookup yields CDR1 MDHEN and CDR2 SYDVKM. CDR3 in amino acids: CASSFGGASVAQYF. Here the CDR3 DNA reads TGTGCCAGCAGTTTCGGCGGGGCTAGCGTGGCGCAGTATTTT. The whole variable domain, filled in from reference TRBV28 and TRBJ2-3, reads DVKVTQSSRYLVKRTGEKVFLECVQDMDHENMFWYRQDPGLGLRLIYFSYDVKMKEKGDIPEGYSVSREKKERFSLILESASTNQTSMYLCASSFGGASVAQYFGPGTRLTVL.

The gene calls are TRBV5-1 and TRBJ2-6, with D possibly being TRBD1 (5 bases). Germline CDR1 is SGHRS and CDR2 is YFSETQ. The germline V and J ends were trimmed by 6 bases and 1 base, with 8 bases remaining between them. The CDR3 is made up of 14 amino acids. CDR3: CASKSGSGANVLTF. As DNA, the CDR3 is TGCGCCAGCAAGTCAGGGTCTGGGGCCAACGTCCTGACTTTC.

The J gene is TRBJ1-1, the V gene TRBV10-1; D not resolved. Germline assignment: CDR1 WNHNN and CDR2 SYGVQD (reference sequence). The CDR3 length is 13 residues. The V end was cut by 4 bases, the J end by 1 base, with 7 bases between. The CDR3 DNA follows: TGCGCCAGCAGTGTGAGAAGGAACACTGAAGCTTTCTTT. Translation: CASSVRRNTEAFF.

The rearrangement joins TRBV5-5 to TRBJ1-4, with unresolved D. Trimming cost V 2 bases and J 7 bases, with 6 bases left between them. CDR1 and CDR2 (germline): SGHKS, YYEKEE (reference sequence). The CDR3 is made up of 12 amino acids. The CDR3 reads CASSFTVEKLFF. The CDR3 nucleotides read TGTGCCAGCAGCTTCACGGTTGAAAAACTGTTTTTT.

The chain joins TRBV5-1 to TRBJ2-2; TRBD1 or TRBD2 may be the D gene (5 bases each). The CDR3 length is 15 residues. Trimming stripped 2 bases from V and 0 bases from J, with 8 bases between. Germline V gene data show CDR1 as SGHRS and CDR2 as YFSETQ. Written as DNA, the CDR3 is TGCGCCAGCAGCTTCCGGGACGCGAACACCGGGGAGCTGTTTTTT. It yields the protein CASSFRDANTGELFF.

CDR3 in amino acids: CASSKPDREFGETQYF. The CDR3 nucleotides are TGTGCCAGCAGCAAACCTGACAGGGAATTCGGAGAGACCCAGTACTTC. This chain connects TRBV5-7 to TRBJ2-5; 7 positions match TRBD1. TRBV5-7 is filed as an ORF, its function uncertain. The CDR3 consists of 16 residues. V gave up 4 bases and J gave up 4 bases; unmatched junction bases: 13.

This clone was seen only a few times. The chain employs TRBV29-1 and TRBJ1-1; the D is unclear. Germline V gene lookup returns CDR1 SQVTM and CDR2 ANQGSEA. The CDR3 has 12 amino acids. Trimming left V 7 bases short and J 1 base short, with 10 bases between. The CDR3 is CSASFTNTEAFF. CDR3 nucleotide sequence: TGCAGCGCCTCCTTCACGAACACTGAAGCTTTCTTT.

The J gene is TRBJ1-2, the V gene TRBV28, with D unresolved. CDR1 MDHEN and CDR2 SYDVKM come from the germline V gene. V gave up 7 bases and J gave up 5 bases, with 11 bases separating them. CDR3 size: 12 residues. CDR3 DNA: TGTGCCAGCACCTTGGGAGGATATGGCTACACCTTC. Translated: CASTLGGYGYTF.